One sample yielded the 9 T cell receptor beta chains listed below, sequenced in a study of cytomegalovirus exposure and HLA in healthy donors. Primers for the PCR totalled 60 Vbeta and 13 Jbeta. Libraries were prepared by immunoSEQ multiplex PCR; TCRdb keeps only in-frame clonotypes and omits some of them. This table has roughly 100,000 clones, less than 80% appearing once. Sequenced: PBMCs. These receptors were collected from a man aged 55 to 70 in good health and CMV-seronegative.

The chain couples TRBV2 to TRBJ2-7; 8 positions match TRBD1. This CDR3 is built from 15 residues. Germline CDR1 SNHLY, CDR2 FYNNEI. V lost 4 bases, J lost 2 bases, and 7 bases stayed unmatched. The CDR3 is CASSVLGTGAYEQYF. The DNA for the CDR3 is TGTGCCAGCAGTGTTCTCGGGACAGGAGCCTACGAGCAGTACTTC. The variable domain in full, with the rest retrieved from reference TRBV2 and TRBJ2-7, is EPEVTQTPSHQVTQMGQEVILRCVPISNHLYFYWYRQILGQKVEFLVSFYNNEISEKSEIFDDQFSVERPDGSNFTLKIRSTKLEDSAMYFCASSVLGTGAYEQYFGPGTRLTVT.

V and J are TRBV4-3 and TRBJ1-4, with D unclear. Germline V gene sequence: CDR1 LGHNA, CDR2 YSLEER. V was clipped by 0 bases and J by 5 bases, with 13 bases between them. The CDR3 totals 16 residues. The CDR3 nucleotides are TGCGCCAGCAGCCAAGATGGAACCAGAGGGAATGAAAAACTGTTTTTT. Its translation is CASSQDGTRGNEKLFF.

This chain links TRBV2 with TRBJ2-3, with D tentatively TRBD1 (6 bases). CDR1 and CDR2 from the germline V gene are SNHLY and FYNNEI. V was clipped by 6 bases and J by 1 base, with 14 bases between them. The CDR3 runs to 15 residues. This CDR3 reads CASSQQGMGTDTQYF. The CDR3 coding sequence is TGTGCCAGCAGCCAACAGGGAATGGGCACAGATACGCAGTATTTT.

The chain is built from TRBV15 and TRBJ1-1, with TRBD1 matching 9 bases. This CDR3 spans 12 amino acids. Per germline, CDR1 LNHNV and CDR2 YYDKDF (reference sequence). The J segment lost 9 bases and the V segment lost 5 bases, leaving 4 bases of the junction unmatched. This CDR3 reads CATSPGQGKAFF. The CDR3 bases are TGTGCCACCAGCCCAGGACAGGGGAAAGCTTTCTTT.

V is TRBV6-6 and J is TRBJ2-7; D is perhaps TRBD2 (7 bases). Germline V gives CDR1 MNHNY, CDR2 SVGAGI (reference sequence). V lost 6 bases and J 4 bases, leaving 13 bases between the germline ends. The CDR3 totals 13 residues. This CDR3 is CASSLQGGYEQYV. The CDR3 DNA reads TGTGCCAGCAGCCTACAGGGAGGGTACGAGCAGTACGTC.

The chain uses TRBV11-2 and TRBJ1-5, with D possibly matching TRBD1 (6 bases). The V and J ends lost 1 base and 3 bases respectively, with 19 bases between them. The CDR3 totals 18 residues. Germline V CDR1 and CDR2: SGHAT, FQNNGV. CDR3 amino acids: CASSLVIDRSGDNQPQHF. The CDR3 DNA sequence: TGTGCCAGCAGCTTAGTTATAGATCGGTCAGGGGACAATCAGCCCCAGCATTTT.

In its sample, this clone was seen a few times. The V call is TRBV5-6, the J call TRBJ1-1; possibly TRBD1 for D (6 bases). The germline gives CDR1 SGHDT, CDR2 YYEEEE. This CDR3 region has 16 residues. The V gene lost 1 base and the J gene lost 1 base, with 14 bases spanning the gap. CDR3 in amino acids: CASSLRGAGRNTEAFF. For the CDR3, the DNA is TGTGCCAGCAGCTTGCGGGGGGCCGGAAGGAACACTGAAGCTTTCTTT. Full variable domain (rest looked up from reference TRBV5-6 and TRBJ1-1): DAGVTQSPTHLIKTRGQQVTLRCSPKSGHDTVSWYQQALGQGPQFIFQYYEEEERQRGNFPDRFSGHQFPNYSSELNVNALLLGDSALYLCASSLRGAGRNTEAFFGQGTRLTVV.

This clone was detected a few times. The V gene is TRBV28, the J gene TRBJ2-3; a possible D gene is TRBD2 (7 bases). Trimming cost V 8 bases and J 6 bases, with 21 bases left between them. Per the germline V gene, CDR1 is MDHEN and CDR2 is SYDVKM. The CDR3 spans 15 residues. The CDR3 here is CASGQLGGGADTQYF. Written as DNA, the CDR3 is TGTGCCAGCGGGCAATTGGGCGGGGGCGCGGATACGCAGTATTTT.

The V and J genes are TRBV5-1 and TRBJ1-6; D gene unclear. The CDR3 runs 17 residues. Germline-derived CDR1 and CDR2 are SGHRS and YFSETQ. The ends were cut back, 0 bases at V and 2 bases at J, with 12 bases in the middle. CDR3 sequence reads: CASSLGSGGAYNSPLHF. DNA for the CDR3: TGCGCCAGCAGCTTGGGGTCAGGAGGTGCCTATAATTCACCCCTCCACTTT.